This T cell receptor (beta chain) originates from a study of beta chain features in type 1 diabetes (dated by TCRdb to 2017 to 2018). Background on the whole study: Patients and healthy donors did not differ in mean age, gender distribution, total cell number or subset yield. A total of under 140,000,000 sorted cells were examined across all samples, and the number of cells per subset was strongly correlated with RNA yield. Whereas all 28 donors provided naive and central memory subsets, regulatory and stem cell-like memory subsets were isolated from just 8 patients and about 8 healthy donors. The study compared TCRB repertoires of sorted circulating CD4+ T cell subsets between recently diagnosed type 1 diabetes patients and matched healthy donors.

Each donor gave one peripheral blood draw, averaging roughly 0.11 L, which was collected into heparinised tubes. A BD FACSAria II was used to sort naive, central memory, regulatory and stem cell-like memory CD4+ T cells with a panel that included CD45RO, CCR7, CD25, CD127, CD95 and CD27. Every sorted population had a purity above 95%. PBMCs were isolated right away by Lymphoprep density gradient centrifugation and were stained directly, without culture. So that batch effects would be minimized, each experiment stained and sorted samples in pairs, pairing one healthy donor with one patient. Details on this clone: The antigen it recognizes is unknown. Base qualities are not provided; no much larger clone lies one nucleotide away.

The entire amount of isolated RNA was reverse transcribed using the High Capacity cDNA Reverse Transcription Kit, so the sequenced TCRB transcripts were expressed ones. Naive, central memory and regulatory T cell samples underwent deep immunoSEQ sequencing, averaging about 3.57 million total reads per sample. After sorted cells were lysed in RLT buffer, RNA was extracted with DNase-treated RNeasy Micro or Mini kits, with the choice depending on cell number. Each cell subset was processed separately to prevent cross-contamination, with patient and healthy donor samples processed together. Using the immunoSEQ multiplex PCR, TCRB sequences were amplified from cDNA into 87-bp fragments spanning the CDR3 region. Amplicons were sequenced on the Illumina HiSeq platform. The original methods were these. Synthetic template baselines were used to correct PCR bias computationally, reads within Hamming distance 2 were collapsed, and singletons that could not be merged were discarded. Reads were aligned against IMGT so that V, D and J genes, CDR3 length and insertions or deletions at six rearrangement sites could be assigned. Within each subset, clonotype counts were normalized to sorted cell number, and only after that were true diversity and Gini coefficients computed with the tcR R package. The overlap coefficient, calculated on TCRB nucleotide sequences, was used to measure repertoire sharing. Out-of-frame TCRB sequences from naive cells were analyzed to stand in for the pre-selection repertoire. Sourced from immuneACCESS, this table was stored by TCRdb with only in-frame sequences that have V and J called. A share of the clones is absent; for the studies checked, an unresolved V gene accounts for under half, and the remainder has no known explanation. D and trimming were read from the DNA, whereas the V and J calls and clone size are those reported in that table. This sample has a few hundred thousand clones in its table, and approximately 15% of those were observed once. About 0.014% of the sample comes from the top ten.

The full study reports these points: Because cDNA was sequenced instead of genomic DNA, highly expressing activated cells could be over-represented, though the groups showed no difference in activation or CD3 levels. Patients with type 1 diabetes made fewer insertions and deleted more nucleotides at VDJ recombination sites, implying thymic rearrangement abnormalities. Only small numbers of individuals were included in the HLA sub-analyses, which left unresolved whether HLA type had any influence on TCRB rearrangement. PCR may preferentially amplify shorter templates, but because patient and control samples were amplified and corrected together, any resulting skew would affect both groups equally. A moderate but significant shortening of TCRB CDR3 length was observed in type 1 diabetes patients in all four CD4+ subsets. The naive, central memory and regulatory TCRB repertoires appeared to resemble one another more closely among patients than among healthy donors.

The specimen was naive CD4+ T cells from blood. The cell subset or site label corresponds to: true naive CD4+ T cells. The sequence came from a man younger than 30 with type 1 diabetes.

CDR3 region: CASSRHSGSYNEQFF. In nucleotides, the sequence is TGTGCCAGCAGCCGTCACTCTGGCTCCTACAATGAGCAGTTCTTC. The rearrangement combines TRBV14 with TRBJ2-1; there is no confident call for the D gene. Taken from cysteine to phenylalanine, the CDR3 has 15 residues. Of the read, only the CDR3 DNA is kept; its 45 bases are in frame from base 1. The germline V gene supplies CDR1 SGHDN and CDR2 FVKESK. Cut back by 4 bases and 0 bases, the V and J ends lie 10 bases apart.